One sample yielded the 13 T cell receptor beta chains listed below, sequenced in a study of prognosis after radiotherapy for stage I lung cancer. Genomic DNA served as the source from which two-round multiplex PCR generated TCR beta CDR3 amplicons. Primers specific to each TRBV and TRBJ gene drove first-round PCR. TCRdb reprocessed the multiplex PCR reads with MiXCR, giving one entry per CDR3 protein. The repertoire includes over 10,000 distinct CDR3 sequences, approximately 47% of them detected once, and around a quarter sits in the top ten. The input for sequencing was PBMCs, taken before or after stereotactic body radiation therapy (not recorded which). The receptors here all came from a donor aged 50 or older with non-small cell lung cancer.

This clonotype is judged medium-sized. The rearrangement links TRBV20-1 to TRBJ2-2; D not resolved. CDR3 length: 13 amino acids. Germline-derived CDR1 and CDR2 are DFQATT and SNEGSKA (reference sequence). V lost 2 bases and J lost 3, with 7 bases in between. The CDR3 nucleotides are TGCAGTGCTAGACGACCGGACACCGGGGAGCTGTTTTTT. It codes for CSARRPDTGELFF.

This clonotype is classed as medium-sized. The chain has TRBV11-2 and TRBJ2-2; 7 bases align to TRBD2. V was pared by 4 bases and J by 2 bases, with 4 bases of the junction left unmatched. The germline V gene encodes CDR1 SGHAT and CDR2 FQNNGV. The CDR3 is 15 residues long. The CDR3 region is CASSSLAANTGELFF. In DNA, the CDR3 is TGTGCCAGCAGCTCGCTAGCGGCCAACACCGGGGAGCTGTTTTTT.

V usage is TRBV19 and J usage is TRBJ2-2; tentatively, D is TRBD2 (5 bases). Germline V lookup: CDR1 LNHDA, CDR2 SQIVND (reference sequence). The CDR3 has 15 amino acids. Between the trimmed V and J ends, which lost 7 bases and 5 bases, there was a span of 17 bases. Here the CDR3 DNA reads TGTGCCAGTACCGACCCCGGGATGGGGACCGGGGAGCTGTTTTTT. Protein product: CASTDPGMGTGELFF.

On this clonotype: One end of the junction varies from germline; a read error may be responsible. V usage is TRBV7-6 and J usage is TRBJ2-5; a weak D match, TRBD2 (6 bases). Gene TRBJ2-1 matches the end of the DNA better, so the J call may be wrong. CDR3 length equals 16 residues. Germline V lookup: CDR1 SGHVS, CDR2 FNYEAQ. CDR3 nucleotide sequence: TGTGCCAGCAGCCCCAGAGTTAGCGGCATAGGGAATGATCAGTTCTTC. This codes for CASSPRVSGIGNDQFF.

This clonotype is categorized as medium-sized (0.01 to 0.1%). This chain connects TRBV7-9 to TRBJ2-1; D gene unclear. CDR1 SEHNR and CDR2 FQNEAQ come from the germline V gene (reference sequence). The CDR3 runs 17 residues. The V end lost 1 base, the J end lost 5 bases, and 18 bases lay between the germline ends. The chain's CDR3 is CASSLVGFVGTDNEQFF. In DNA form, the CDR3 reads TGTGCCAGCAGCTTAGTCGGATTCGTGGGAACTGACAATGAGCAGTTCTTC.

This sequence joins TRBV12-3 or TRBV12-4 and TRBJ2-7, with 8 bases that match TRBD2. Germline trimming cut 1 base from V and 4 bases from J; bases unmatched to any gene: 9. This CDR3 has 16 residues. CDR3 protein: CASSLGPAGAKYEQYF. The CDR3 coding sequence is TGTGCCAGCAGTTTAGGACCAGCGGGGGCAAAATACGAGCAGTACTTC.

This clonotype is deemed medium-sized (0.01 to 0.1%). V and J are TRBV6-1 and TRBJ1-5; D unresolved. Trimming removed 6 bases from V and 2 bases from J, with 14 bases in between. CDR1 MNHNS and CDR2 SASEGT come from the germline V gene. The CDR3 is 15 residues long. CDR3 residues: CASRMTLAGNQPQHF. The CDR3 DNA follows: TGTGCCAGCAGGATGACCTTGGCGGGCAATCAGCCCCAGCATTTT.

V and J are TRBV7-9 and TRBJ2-7; 8 nucleotides agree with TRBD2. Per germline, CDR1 SEHNR and CDR2 FQNEAQ (reference sequence). The CDR3 loop spans 14 amino acids. With 6 bases clipped from V and 5 bases from J, the junction kept 9 bases outside the gene matches. The CDR3 DNA is TGTGCCAGCAGATTCAGCGGGAGAATGGACGAGCAGTACTTC. Protein: CASRFSGRMDEQYF.

This clonotype ranks as medium-sized. V is TRBV6-8 and J is TRBJ2-7; 9 bases agree with TRBD1. Germline CDR1 MNHGY, CDR2 SAAAGT. J was trimmed by 4 bases and V by 10 bases; bases with no gene match: 14. This CDR3 has 15 amino acids. The CDR3 sequence is CATRSTGTGSYEQYF. The CDR3 nucleotides are TGTGCCACGCGGTCAACCGGGACAGGGAGTTACGAGCAGTACTTC.

This chain uses TRBV7-6 with TRBJ2-3; 8 bases fit TRBD2. V lost 0 bases to trimming and J lost 4 bases; unmatched junction nucleotides: 3. Germline CDR1 is SGHVS and CDR2 is FNYEAQ. CDR3 length: 15 residues. CDR3 nucleotides: TGTGCCAGCAGCTTAGCGAGCGGGAGTTCAGATACGCAGTATTTT. Protein sequence: CASSLASGSSDTQYF.

The V gene is TRBV5-5, the J gene TRBJ2-7; no firm D call. The CDR3 has 13 amino acids. The V gene lost 0 bases and the J gene lost 2 bases, with 6 bases spanning the gap. Germline V gives CDR1 SGHKS, CDR2 YYEKEE (reference sequence). This chain's CDR3 is CASSLDMPYEQYF. DNA for the CDR3: TGTGCCAGCAGCTTGGATATGCCCTACGAGCAGTACTTC.

This clonotype turned up a few times. This likely comes from a read error, as the CDR3 has no conserved phenylalanine or tryptophan at its end. This chain joins TRBV4-2 and TRBJ1-2; D gene ambiguous. This CDR3 contains 13 residues. Germline CDR1 and CDR2: LGHNA and YNFKEQ. CDR3 region: CASSQESVGGYTL. CDR3 DNA: TGTGCAAGCAGCCAAGAGAGCGTCGGTGGCTACACCTTA.

By sample fraction, this clonotype is medium-sized. V is TRBV6-1 and J is TRBJ1-3; D unclear. V was cut by 1 base and J by 4 bases, with 8 bases left in between. This CDR3 is built from 14 residues. CDR1 and CDR2 from the germline V gene are MNHNS and SASEGT. For the CDR3, the DNA is TGTGCCAGCAGTGAAGGGGCGCAGGGAAACACCATATATTTT. Translation gives CASSEGAQGNTIYF.